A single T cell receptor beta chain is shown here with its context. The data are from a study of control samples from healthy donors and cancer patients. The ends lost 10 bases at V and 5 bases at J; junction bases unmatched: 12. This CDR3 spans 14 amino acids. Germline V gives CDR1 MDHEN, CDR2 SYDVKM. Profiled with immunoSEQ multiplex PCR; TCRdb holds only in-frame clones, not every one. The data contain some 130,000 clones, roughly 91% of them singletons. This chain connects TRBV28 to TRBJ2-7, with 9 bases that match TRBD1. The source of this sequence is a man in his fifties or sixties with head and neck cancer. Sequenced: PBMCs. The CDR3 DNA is TGTGCCACCTCGGTTGACAGGGGGTTCGACGAGCAGTACTTC. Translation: CATSVDRGFDEQYF.